This TCR beta chain is drawn from a study of blood T cell repertoires in COVID-19. Study-level background: Material from acute and convalescent COVID-19 was sourced from the United States, Italy and Spain. Nucleic acid was either cDNA or gDNA, and it came from T cells, B-cell-depleted T cells, or PBMCs.

As originally analysed: Reference gene primer amplification in the assay estimated nucleated cell counts. Generated by immunoSEQ multiplex PCR, the TCRdb table keeps only in-frame clones and is missing some. V, J and clone size were drawn from that table, and D and trimming were deduced from the DNA. The sample lists about 240,000 clones; around 88% were seen once. This CDR3 has 15 amino acids. The germline CDR1 and CDR2 sequences are SGHTA and FQGNSA. The V end lost 5 bases, the J end lost 0 bases, and 8 bases lay between the germline ends. The clonotype comes from a man of 80 years or more with acute or convalescent COVID-19. The genes are TRBV7-2 and TRBJ1-6; D gene unclear. Sequenced input: peripheral blood. The CDR3 loop reads CASSPFGSYNSPLHF. In DNA, the CDR3 is TGTGCCAGCAGCCCGTTCGGCTCCTATAATTCACCCCTCCACTTT.